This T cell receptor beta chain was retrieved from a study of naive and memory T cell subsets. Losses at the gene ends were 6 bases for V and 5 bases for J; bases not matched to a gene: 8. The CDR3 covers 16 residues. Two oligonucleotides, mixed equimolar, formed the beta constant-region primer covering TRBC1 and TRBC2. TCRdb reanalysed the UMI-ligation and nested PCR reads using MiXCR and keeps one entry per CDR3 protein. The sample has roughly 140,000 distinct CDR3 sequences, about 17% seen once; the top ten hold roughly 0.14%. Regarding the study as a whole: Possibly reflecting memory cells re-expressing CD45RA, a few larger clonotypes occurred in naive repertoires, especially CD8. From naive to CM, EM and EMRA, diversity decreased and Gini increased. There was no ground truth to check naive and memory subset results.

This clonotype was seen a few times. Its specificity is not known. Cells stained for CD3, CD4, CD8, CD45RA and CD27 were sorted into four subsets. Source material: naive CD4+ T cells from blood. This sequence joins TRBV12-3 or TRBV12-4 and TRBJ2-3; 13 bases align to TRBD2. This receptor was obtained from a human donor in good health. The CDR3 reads CASSPTSGRSGDTQYF. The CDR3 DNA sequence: TGTGCCAGCAGCCCGACTAGCGGGAGGTCGGGAGATACGCAGTATTTT.